This is a list of T cell receptor beta chains from one sample in a study of identical twins. Via MiXCR, TCRdb re-called the 5' RACE reads, giving one row per CDR3 protein. Among about 460,000 distinct CDR3 sequences listed, more than 13% were seen once. The same sample was also studied in work on yellow fever vaccine responses in identical twins.

Sequencing was carried out using CD4+ T cells sorted from blood. The receptors derive from a woman younger than 30 in good health. The CDR3 runs from the conserved cysteine through the conserved F or W. D genes are given only for firm matches. Clone size is stated in some rows and not others, as once, few, many or a class when expanded.

size: -; J: TRBJ1-2; D: TRBD1; V: TRBV20-1; CDR3: CSASTGTANYGYTF; DNA: TGCAGTGCCTCAACCGGGACAGCTAACTATGGCTACACCTTC
size: -; J: TRBJ2-7; D: -; V: TRBV7-9; CDR3: CASGRDSSYEQYF; DNA: TGTGCCAGCGGCCGGGACTCCTCCTACGAGCAGTACTTC
size: -; J: TRBJ2-1; D: TRBD2; V: TRBV7-3; CDR3: CASSPLTSGVNNEQFF; DNA: TGTGCCAGCAGCCCTCTGACTAGCGGGGTAAACAATGAGCAGTTCTTC
size: many; J: TRBJ2-1; D: TRBD2; V: TRBV12-3/TRBV12-4; CDR3: CASRLSGGSYNEQFF; DNA: TGTGCCAGCAGGTTAAGCGGGGGGTCCTACAATGAGCAGTTCTTC
size: few; J: TRBJ1-2; D: TRBD1; V: TRBV28; CDR3: CASSFRGTRGYTF; DNA: TGTGCCAGCAGTTTCAGGGGGACTAGAGGCTACACCTTC
size: few; J: TRBJ1-6; D: -; V: TRBV2; CDR3: CASSLTSPLHF; DNA: TGTGCCAGCAGTCTCACCTCACCCCTCCACTTT
size: few; J: TRBJ2-1; D: -; V: TRBV7-2; CDR3: CASSRGVLSTEQFF; DNA: TGTGCCAGCAGCAGGGGGGTCCTGAGCACTGAGCAGTTCTTC
size: once; J: TRBJ2-1; D: -; V: TRBV30; CDR3: CAWTGGFGNEQFF; DNA: TGTGCCTGGACAGGGGGGTTCGGCAATGAGCAGTTCTTC
size: few; J: TRBJ2-3; D: TRBD2; V: TRBV2; CDR3: CASGAGGPADTQYF; DNA: TGTGCCAGCGGAGCGGGGGGGCCCGCAGATACGCAGTATTTT
size: -; J: TRBJ2-1; D: TRBD1; V: TRBV7-6; CDR3: CASSLFVGGASNEQFF; DNA: TGTGCCAGCAGCTTATTTGTAGGGGGCGCGAGTAATGAGCAGTTCTTC
size: few; J: TRBJ2-2; D: TRBD2; V: TRBV6-1; CDR3: CASKLAGASTGELFF; DNA: TGTGCCAGCAAACTAGCGGGGGCCTCAACCGGGGAGCTGTTTTTT
size: -; J: TRBJ2-5; D: -; V: TRBV20-1; CDR3: CSARSPGLQETQYF; DNA: TGCAGTGCTAGGAGTCCAGGCCTACAAGAGACCCAGTACTTC
size: few; J: TRBJ2-7; D: -; V: TRBV28; CDR3: CASSFLVGEQYF; DNA: TGTGCCAGCAGTTTTCTGGTGGGGGAGCAGTACTTC
size: -; J: TRBJ2-1; D: -; V: TRBV24-1; CDR3: CATSDAGREEQFF; DNA: TGTGCCACCAGTGACGCCGGTAGGGAGGAGCAGTTCTTC